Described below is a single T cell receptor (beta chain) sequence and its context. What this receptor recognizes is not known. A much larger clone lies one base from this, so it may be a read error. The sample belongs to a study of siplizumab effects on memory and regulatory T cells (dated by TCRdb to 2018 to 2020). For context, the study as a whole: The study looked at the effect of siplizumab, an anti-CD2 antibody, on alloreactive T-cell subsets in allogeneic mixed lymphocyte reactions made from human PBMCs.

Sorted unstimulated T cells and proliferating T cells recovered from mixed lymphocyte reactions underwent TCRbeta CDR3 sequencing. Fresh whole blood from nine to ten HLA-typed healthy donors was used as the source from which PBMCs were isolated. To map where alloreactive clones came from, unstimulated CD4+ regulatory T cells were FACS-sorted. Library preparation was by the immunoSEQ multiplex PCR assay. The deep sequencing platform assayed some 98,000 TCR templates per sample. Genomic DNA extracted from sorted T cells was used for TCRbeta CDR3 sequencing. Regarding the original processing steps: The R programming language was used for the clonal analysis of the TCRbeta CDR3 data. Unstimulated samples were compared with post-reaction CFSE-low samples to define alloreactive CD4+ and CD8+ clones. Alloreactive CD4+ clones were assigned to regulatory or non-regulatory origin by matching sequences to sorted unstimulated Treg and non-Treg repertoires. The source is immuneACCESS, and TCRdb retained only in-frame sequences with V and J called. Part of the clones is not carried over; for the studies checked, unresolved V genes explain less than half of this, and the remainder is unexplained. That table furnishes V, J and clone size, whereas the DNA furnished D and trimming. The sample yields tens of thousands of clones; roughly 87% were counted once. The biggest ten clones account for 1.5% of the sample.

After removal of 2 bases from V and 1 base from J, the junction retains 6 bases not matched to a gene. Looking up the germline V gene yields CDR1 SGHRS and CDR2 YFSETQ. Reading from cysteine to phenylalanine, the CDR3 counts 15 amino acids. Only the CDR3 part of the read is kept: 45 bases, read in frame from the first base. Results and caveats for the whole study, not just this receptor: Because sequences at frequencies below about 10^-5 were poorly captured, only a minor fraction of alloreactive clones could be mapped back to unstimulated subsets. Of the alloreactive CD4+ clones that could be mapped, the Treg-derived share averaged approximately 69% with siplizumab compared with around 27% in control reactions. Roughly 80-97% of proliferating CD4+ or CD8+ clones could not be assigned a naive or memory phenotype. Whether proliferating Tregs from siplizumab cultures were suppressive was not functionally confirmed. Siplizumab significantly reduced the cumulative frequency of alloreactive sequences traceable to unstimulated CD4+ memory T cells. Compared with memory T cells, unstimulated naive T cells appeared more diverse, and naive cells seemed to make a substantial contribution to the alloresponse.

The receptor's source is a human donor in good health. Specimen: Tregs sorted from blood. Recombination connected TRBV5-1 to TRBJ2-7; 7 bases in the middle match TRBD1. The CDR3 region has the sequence CASSFPGTASYEQYF. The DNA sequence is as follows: TGCGCCAGCAGCTTCCCCGGGACAGCGTCCTACGAGCAGTACTTC. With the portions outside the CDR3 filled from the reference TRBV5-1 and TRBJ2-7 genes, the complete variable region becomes KAGVTQTPRYLIKTRGQQVTLSCSPISGHRSVSWYQQTPGQGLQFLFEYFSETQRNKGNFPGRFSGRQFSNSRSEMNVSTLELGDSALYLCASSFPGTASYEQYFGPGTRLTVT.